These T cell receptor beta chains were read from a single sample in a study of T cells after yellow fever vaccination. A single record per CDR3 protein comes from TCRdb applying MiXCR to the 5' RACE reads. The table lists 150,000 to 200,000 distinct CDR3 sequences, approximately 11% of them singletons. Source: CD8+ T cells sorted from PBMCs, taken 15 days after the yellow fever booster vaccination. The receptors were sampled from a man aged 18 to 29 who received the YFV17D yellow fever vaccine. CDR3s include the opening cysteine and the closing phenylalanine or tryptophan. Fields, in order: J gene, clone size, V gene, CDR3 length, D gene, CDR3 DNA, CDR3 protein. D genes are given only for firm matches. Only some rows state a clone size, as once, few, many or a class for expanded clones.

TRBJ2-5,-,TRBV12-3/TRBV12-4,17,-,TGTGCCACCTCCCCCGCCGACGGAACGGTGTTTGCTGAGACCCAGTACTTC,CATSPADGTVFAETQYF
TRBJ2-3,few,TRBV6-6,16,-,TGTGCCAGCAGTTACCTCTGGCAAGCGGGCACAGATACGCAGTATTTT,CASSYLWQAGTDTQYF
TRBJ1-4,few,TRBV6-6,14,TRBD1,TGTGCCAGCAGTTACTGGGACAGGGATGAAAAACTGTCTTTT,CASSYWDRDEKLSF
TRBJ1-2,few,TRBV11-2,12,-,TGTGCCAGCAGCCATCGGGGGGATGGCTACACCTTC,CASSHRGDGYTF
TRBJ1-1,few,TRBV11-2,13,-,TGTGCCAGCAATGGAATAGGGGGGACTGAAGCTTTCTTT,CASNGIGGTEAFF
TRBJ2-2,many,TRBV7-9,14,-,TGTGCCAGCAGCTTAGAGGCGAACACCGGGGAGCTGTTTTTT,CASSLEANTGELFF
TRBJ2-7,few,TRBV20-1,17,TRBD2,TGCAGTGCTAGAGGAATTAGCGGGGGGGCCGTAAGCTACGAGCAGTACTTC,CSARGISGGAVSYEQYF
TRBJ2-3,many,TRBV6-2/TRBV6-3,13,-,TGTGCCAGCAGTCCGGGGATGGCATATACGCAGTATTTT,CASSPGMAYTQYF
TRBJ1-5,few,TRBV15,13,-,TGTGCCACCAGCGCGGAAGGGGTTAGGCCCCAGCATTTT,CATSAEGVRPQHF
TRBJ2-4,many,TRBV25-1,17,TRBD1,TGTGCCAGCAGTGTCGGACAGGCTGACCTAGCCAAAAACATTCAGTACTTC,CASSVGQADLAKNIQYF
TRBJ1-1,-,TRBV4-3,13,-,TGCGCCAGCAGCCAGGGGACTGAGCGAGAAGCTTTCTTT,CASSQGTEREAFF
TRBJ2-3,few,TRBV25-1,15,-,TGTGCCAGCAGTGAATACTACCGGAGCACAGATACGCAGTATTTT,CASSEYYRSTDTQYF
TRBJ2-5,-,TRBV4-1,17,TRBD2,TGCGCCAGCAGCCAAGAGGGCCTAGCGGGATGGCAAGAGACCCAGTACTTC,CASSQEGLAGWQETQYF
TRBJ2-3,-,TRBV6-5,13,-,TGTGCCAGCAGTTACTCGATGACAGATACGCAGTATTTT,CASSYSMTDTQYF
TRBJ1-1,-,TRBV6-5,15,-,TGTGCCAGCAGTTCTTGGGGTGGTATGAACACTGAAGCTTTCTTT,CASSSWGGMNTEAFF
TRBJ2-7,-,TRBV19,15,TRBD1,TGTGCCAGTAGCTCAACAGGGGGACCTGGCTACGAGCAGTACTTC,CASSSTGGPGYEQYF
TRBJ2-7,many,TRBV4-3,13,-,TGCGCCAGCAGCCAAGATAGGGCGTACGAGCAGTACTTC,CASSQDRAYEQYF
TRBJ1-2,-,TRBV12-3/TRBV12-4,13,TRBD1,TGTGCCAGCAGTGACAGGGAGGGCTATGGCTACACCTTC,CASSDREGYGYTF
TRBJ2-5,few,TRBV7-3,15,-,TGTGCCAGCAGCTTATGGGCGGGGAGCCAAGAGACCCAGTACTTC,CASSLWAGSQETQYF
TRBJ1-1,-,TRBV7-9,14,-,TGTGCCAGCAGCTCATGGCAGGAGAACACTGAAGCTTTCTTT,CASSSWQENTEAFF
TRBJ2-5,few,TRBV7-9,16,-,TGTGCCAGCAGCCTGATCCACAGGGACGGGGGAGAGACCCAGTACTTC,CASSLIHRDGGETQYF
TRBJ2-7,-,TRBV9,15,TRBD1,TGTGCCAGCAGCGTAGGGGGACAGAGCTCCTACGAGCAGTACTTC,CASSVGGQSSYEQYF
TRBJ1-1,-,TRBV4-1,14,-,TGCGCCAGCAGCTCTACAGTGGGAGGCACTGAAGCTTTCTTT,CASSSTVGGTEAFF
TRBJ1-6,-,TRBV20-1,16,-,TGCAGTGCTAGGCCCCCCAGGGGTCAGGATAATTCACCCCTCCACTTT,CSARPPRGQDNSPLHF
TRBJ1-6,few,TRBV6-5,14,-,TGTGCCAGCAGTTACCTCAGGGAGGTATCACCCCTCCACTTT,CASSYLREVSPLHF
TRBJ1-1,few,TRBV6-4,18,-,TGTGCCAGCAGTGAAGGAAACAGGGACTACCCTAATGATACTGAAGCTTTCTTT,CASSEGNRDYPNDTEAFF
TRBJ1-1,few,TRBV6-5,14,-,TGTGCCAGCAGCCGTGGACTGGAGAACACTGAAGCTTTCTTT,CASSRGLENTEAFF
TRBJ2-3,-,TRBV7-9,15,-,TGTGCCAGCAGCTTAACAGGGCGGGAGACAGATACGCAGTATTTT,CASSLTGRETDTQYF
TRBJ1-1,-,TRBV7-6,13,-,TGTGCCAGCAGCTTAGGTCAGGGCATTGAAGCTTTCTTT,CASSLGQGIEAFF
TRBJ1-1,-,TRBV29-1,12,-,TGCAGAGTCCGGGCCCTGAACACTGAAGCTTTCTTT,CRVRALNTEAFF
TRBJ2-7,few,TRBV7-6,14,-,TGTGCCAGCAGCTTTGAGAACAGGGAAGGCGAGCAGTACTTC,CASSFENREGEQYF
TRBJ2-5,-,TRBV7-6,13,TRBD1,TGTGCCAGCAGCATGGGACAGCAAGAGACCCAGTACTTC,CASSMGQQETQYF
TRBJ1-2,-,TRBV7-9,15,TRBD1,TGTGCCAGCAGCTCAGGGGGACAGGGGTCGTATGGCTACACCTTC,CASSSGGQGSYGYTF
TRBJ2-3,few,TRBV12-3/TRBV12-4,17,TRBD2,TGTGCCAGCAGGCCTGGCCCCCGCGGGGGACGGACAGATACGCAGTATTTT,CASRPGPRGGRTDTQYF
TRBJ2-5,-,TRBV12-3/TRBV12-4,14,-,TGTGCCAGCAGTTTGGGCCAGGCCGCGGAGACCCAGTACTTC,CASSLGQAAETQYF
TRBJ2-2,few,TRBV7-8,16,-,TGTGCCAGCAGCTTCAATTGGGGAAATAATGCCGGGGAGCTGTTTTTT,CASSFNWGNNAGELFF
TRBJ1-2,few,TRBV12-3/TRBV12-4,16,TRBD1,TGTGCCAGCAGCCCCAGGGGGGACAGGGGGCCCTATGGCTACACCTTC,CASSPRGDRGPYGYTF
TRBJ2-3,few,TRBV7-2,16,TRBD2,TGTGCCAGCAGCATACTAGCGGGGGGGATCACAGATACGCAGTATTTT,CASSILAGGITDTQYF
TRBJ2-5,-,TRBV12-3/TRBV12-4,15,-,TGTGCCAGCAGTTTAAACTCCGGGTGGTGGGAGACCCAGTACTTC,CASSLNSGWWETQYF
TRBJ2-7,-,TRBV7-3,14,TRBD2,TGTGCCAGCAGCCCGACTGGGGGGGCCTACGAGCAGTACTTC,CASSPTGGAYEQYF
TRBJ1-5,-,TRBV6-2/TRBV6-3,14,-,TGTGCCAGCAGTTCCCTCCGGAGCAATCAGCCCCAGCATTTT,CASSSLRSNQPQHF
TRBJ2-7,few,TRBV6-2/TRBV6-3,14,-,TGTGCCAGCAGTTACACGGCCGGGATCTACGAGCAGTACTTC,CASSYTAGIYEQYF
TRBJ1-1,few,TRBV4-3,15,-,TGCGCCAGCAGCCAAGAAAAGCCCGGGAACACTGAAGCTTTCTTT,CASSQEKPGNTEAFF
TRBJ1-1,-,TRBV4-1,15,-,TGCGCCAGCAGCCAAGGGGCGTCCCAGGACACTGAAGCTTTCTTT,CASSQGASQDTEAFF
TRBJ2-1,few,TRBV4-1,11,-,TGCGCCGGCGGCAGAGCTAATGAGCAGTTCTTC,CAGGRANEQFF
TRBJ1-2,-,TRBV7-3,15,TRBD1,TGTGCCAGCAGCTCAACCGGGACAGAAGACTATGGCTACACCTTC,CASSSTGTEDYGYTF
TRBJ2-4,many,TRBV29-1,13,-,TGCAGCGTTGAAGAAATCGCCGGGAACATTCAGTACTTC,CSVEEIAGNIQYF
TRBJ2-2,few,TRBV4-3,17,TRBD1,TGCGCCAGCAGCCCAGGCCTAGGACAGGGGAAGGACGGGGAGCTGTTTTTT,CASSPGLGQGKDGELFF
TRBJ2-2,-,TRBV6-5,14,-,TGTGCCAGCAGTTACTCGACTAGCACCGGGGAGCTGTTTTTT,CASSYSTSTGELFF
TRBJ2-1,-,TRBV7-6,14,-,TGTGCCAGCAGCTTTGGCACGGAAGACAATGAGCAGTTCTTC,CASSFGTEDNEQFF
TRBJ2-5,few,TRBV6-5,14,TRBD1,TGTGCCAGCAGTTACTTACAGGGGCAGGAGACCCAGTACTTC,CASSYLQGQETQYF
TRBJ2-1,-,TRBV6-2/TRBV6-3,17,-,TGTGCCAGCAGTTACTCCCCACTCTCGGGGGCCCACAATGAGCAGTTCTTC,CASSYSPLSGAHNEQFF
TRBJ1-2,-,TRBV7-9,14,-,TGTGCCAGCAGCCCCACAGCAGCTAACTATGGCTACACCTTC,CASSPTAANYGYTF
TRBJ2-2,-,TRBV7-2,19,-,TGTGCCAGCAGCTCCCCTGGAGGGGGGGCGGAGGTTAACACCGGGGAGCTGTTTTTT,CASSSPGGGAEVNTGELFF
TRBJ1-6,many,TRBV4-3,16,TRBD1,TGCGCCAGCAGCCAAGAGCTGGGGACAGGGAATTCACCCCTCCACTTT,CASSQELGTGNSPLHF
TRBJ1-2,-,TRBV10-3,11,-,TGTGCCATCAGAACAGGCTTAGGGTACACCTTC,CAIRTGLGYTF
TRBJ2-3,few,TRBV11-2,15,-,TGTGCCAGCAGCTCACAGGGTGTACCCACAGATACGCAGTATTTT,CASSSQGVPTDTQYF
TRBJ1-2,few,TRBV7-9,15,-,TGTGCCAGCAGCTCTACCCCCAGGTTCAGCTATGGCTACACCTTC,CASSSTPRFSYGYTF
TRBJ1-4,many,TRBV9,13,TRBD1,TGTGCCAGCAGCGTGGACAGGGGGGAAAAACTGTTTTTT,CASSVDRGEKLFF